This T cell receptor beta chain is from a study of T cell changes during pregnancy in multiple sclerosis. Only in-frame clones appear in the TCRdb table, and some are missing; sequencing was by immunoSEQ multiplex PCR. This sample carries over 45,000 clones, just over 90% of them seen once, and the ten largest clones take roughly 0.2%. V was clipped by 0 bases and J by 0 bases; unmatched bases: 5. Germline loops: CDR1 SGHRS, CDR2 YFSETQ. The CDR3 is 17 amino acids. The receptor was derived from a female donor with multiple sclerosis, enrolled in a pregnancy study. The material was CD4+ T cells from peripheral blood mononuclear cells, obtained in the second trimester of pregnancy. V and J are TRBV5-1 and TRBJ2-3; 9 bases agree with TRBD2. DNA of the CDR3: TGCGCCAGCAGCTTGGAGGCTAGCGGGGCTAGCACAGATACGCAGTATTTT. Translating gives CASSLEASGASTDTQYF.